The clone carrying this TCR beta chain was detected only once. The data were produced by immunoSEQ multiplex PCR, yet TCRdb's version contains in-frame clones alone and is incomplete. The sample carries some 65,000 clones, around four fifths recorded once. This sample is drawn from a study of blood T cell repertoires in COVID-19. This CDR3 is 17 amino acids long. The germline CDR1 and CDR2 sequences are SGHRS and YFSETQ. The V gene end was trimmed by 0 bases and the J gene end by 1 base; junction bases not matched to a gene: 6. V is TRBV5-1 and J is TRBJ1-4; 7 bases align to TRBD1. This receptor was taken from a woman in her sixties or seventies with acute or convalescent COVID-19. Sequencing was performed on peripheral blood. The CDR3 spells CASSLVTGRGTNEKLFF. For the CDR3, the DNA is TGCGCCAGCAGCTTGGTGACAGGGAGAGGAACTAATGAAAAACTGTTTTTT.